Listed below are T cell receptor beta chains from one sample, sequenced in a study of CD8+ T cells in alopecia areata. TCRdb's copy holds only in-frame clones and misses some; the assay was immunoSEQ multiplex PCR. The repertoire consists of approximately 210,000 clones, with more than 60% occurring once and the leading ten covering 1% to 1.5%. Sequenced material: CD4+ T cells sorted from blood, taken between weeks 43 and 45, from a patient treated with tofacitinib. The receptor set was obtained from a human donor with alopecia areata. The CDR3 runs from the conserved cysteine through the conserved F or W. D genes are given only for firm matches.

D: TRBD2; J: TRBJ2-6; V: TRBV4-2; CDR3: CASSQVTAGGSGANVLTF
D: -; J: TRBJ1-2; V: TRBV29-1; CDR3: CSVSIVMSGYTF
D: -; J: TRBJ1-1; V: TRBV6-9; CDR3: CASSYFGALNTEAFF
D: TRBD2; J: TRBJ2-5; V: TRBV2; CDR3: CASSEGLAGNQETQYF
D: -; J: TRBJ2-6; V: TRBV30; CDR3: CAWGRSTGANVLTF
D: TRBD1; J: TRBJ2-5; V: TRBV7-9; CDR3: CASSPRTGQETQYF
D: -; J: TRBJ2-6; V: TRBV6-6; CDR3: CASSYGQSGNVLTF
D: -; J: TRBJ2-7; V: TRBV7-8; CDR3: CASSQQGISDEQYF
D: TRBD1; J: TRBJ2-7; V: TRBV5-1; CDR3: CASRGTVNAYEQYF
D: -; J: TRBJ1-1; V: TRBV5-6; CDR3: CASSHRAGLNTEAFF
D: -; J: TRBJ2-7; V: TRBV28; CDR3: CASSSSDASPPYEQYF
D: -; J: TRBJ2-2; V: TRBV11-2; CDR3: CASSLQGPGELFF
D: TRBD1; J: TRBJ1-2; V: TRBV29-1; CDR3: CSVETGQNYGYTF
D: -; J: TRBJ2-2; V: TRBV5-1; CDR3: CASSFSGGPTGELFF
D: -; J: TRBJ1-2; V: TRBV30; CDR3: CAWTGLYGYTF
D: TRBD2; J: TRBJ2-1; V: TRBV7-3; CDR3: CASSGTGGGPHEQFF
D: -; J: TRBJ2-1; V: TRBV9; CDR3: CASSVAGGSPFF
D: -; J: TRBJ1-4; V: TRBV29-1; CDR3: CSVEFATNEKLFF
D: -; J: TRBJ2-7; V: TRBV6-5; CDR3: CASTVDGTYEQYF
D: TRBD1; J: TRBJ1-1; V: TRBV7-2; CDR3: CASSPSGQLNTEAFF
D: -; J: TRBJ2-3; V: TRBV10-3; CDR3: CAISLADFDTQYF
D: -; J: TRBJ1-1; V: TRBV30; CDR3: CAWSVNTEAFF
D: -; J: TRBJ2-4; V: TRBV30; CDR3: CAWKGPMGNIQYF
D: -; J: TRBJ1-1; V: TRBV18; CDR3: CASSPYTEGEAFF
D: -; J: TRBJ1-6; V: TRBV30; CDR3: CAWRPHESPLHF
D: TRBD1; J: TRBJ1-2; V: TRBV29-1; CDR3: CSVGGQGYGYTF
D: -; J: TRBJ2-5; V: TRBV15; CDR3: CATSRDLPGLGETQYF
D: -; J: TRBJ1-1; V: TRBV5-1; CDR3: CASRLQLGNTEAFF
D: -; J: TRBJ2-6; V: TRBV28; CDR3: CASGGSSGANVLTF
D: TRBD2; J: TRBJ2-5; V: TRBV30; CDR3: CAWSPGLGPETQYF
D: -; J: TRBJ2-3; V: TRBV7-2; CDR3: CASSSQAGGDTQYF
D: TRBD1; J: TRBJ2-7; V: TRBV29-1; CDR3: CSGGQRESEQYF
D: TRBD2; J: TRBJ2-5; V: TRBV6-1; CDR3: CASSTGLAGQETQYF
D: TRBD2; J: TRBJ2-1; V: TRBV30; CDR3: CASSGAYNEQFF
D: -; J: TRBJ1-2; V: TRBV30; CDR3: CAWSVAGAAYGYTF
D: -; J: TRBJ2-3; V: TRBV6-1; CDR3: CASSDLGADTQYF
D: -; J: TRBJ2-7; V: TRBV27; CDR3: CASSPKKIGEQYF
D: TRBD1; J: TRBJ2-2; V: TRBV9; CDR3: CASSVVSLSPTGVGAGELFF
D: -; J: TRBJ2-4; V: TRBV4-3; CDR3: CASSQGVGGTKNIQYF
D: -; J: TRBJ2-1; V: TRBV29-1; CDR3: CSVENPPHSYNEQFF
D: -; J: TRBJ1-2; V: TRBV29-1; CDR3: CSVESTLYGYTF
D: TRBD1; J: TRBJ1-6; V: TRBV7-8; CDR3: CASSLVQGANSPLHF
D: -; J: TRBJ2-5; V: TRBV29-1; CDR3: CSVLKGDMEETQYF
D: TRBD1; J: TRBJ2-7; V: TRBV6-1; CDR3: CASRGRRTGNEQYF
D: TRBD2; J: TRBJ2-7; V: TRBV5-1; CDR3: CASSLAWRGAKEQYF
D: TRBD1; J: TRBJ1-2; V: TRBV29-1; CDR3: CSVTTGDRAYGYTF
D: TRBD2; J: TRBJ2-1; V: TRBV4-3; CDR3: CASSQEPGGLYNEQFF
D: -; J: TRBJ2-7; V: TRBV30; CDR3: CAWRARGRARDEQYF
D: -; J: TRBJ1-6; V: TRBV30; CDR3: CAWSLGGDSPLHF
D: -; J: TRBJ1-2; V: TRBV6-6; CDR3: CASSQNDRRGYAF
D: -; J: TRBJ1-2; V: TRBV7-9; CDR3: CASSFGPAAYGYTF
D: -; J: TRBJ1-2; V: TRBV4-3; CDR3: CASSQEQGGGYTF
D: -; J: TRBJ2-1; V: TRBV28; CDR3: CASSTLILTGEQFF
D: TRBD1; J: TRBJ1-2; V: TRBV5-4; CDR3: CASSSTGNYGYTF